Presented here are 8 T cell receptor beta chains from one specimen sequenced in a study of cytomegalovirus exposure and HLA in healthy donors. Produced via immunoSEQ multiplex PCR; TCRdb's table is partial and in-frame only. The sample has some 180,000 clones; about 81% are singletons. Sequenced: PBMCs. These receptors were obtained from a woman in her thirties in good health and CMV-seronegative.

This chain links TRBV7-9 with TRBJ1-4; 10 nucleotides align to TRBD1. V lost 5 bases to trimming and J lost 7 bases; unmatched junction nucleotides: 4. Germline CDR1 reads SEHNR; CDR2 reads FQNEAQ (reference sequence). The length of the CDR3 is 14 residues. In nucleotides, the CDR3 is TGTGCCAGCAGCAGACAGGGGGCAGGTGAAAAACTGTTTTTT. As protein: CASSRQGAGEKLFF.

The chain employs TRBV27 and TRBJ1-1, with 7 positions matching TRBD1. With 5 bases clipped from V and 6 bases from J, the junction kept 12 bases outside the gene matches. Germline V gives CDR1 MNHEY, CDR2 SMNVEV (reference sequence). CDR3 length equals 15 residues. The CDR3 region is CASSKHRDRGSEAFF. The CDR3 region has the DNA TGTGCCAGCAGTAAACACCGGGACAGAGGCTCTGAAGCTTTCTTT.

The V and J genes are TRBV5-4 and TRBJ2-1; 11 nucleotides agree with TRBD2. The CDR3 consists of 15 residues. The J segment lost 7 bases and the V segment lost 5 bases, leaving 8 bases of the junction unmatched. Germline CDR1 reads SGHNT; CDR2 reads YYREEE (reference sequence). CDR3 nucleotides: TGTGCCAGCAGTCGGGGGACTAGCGGACTGAATGAGCAGTTCTTC. Translating it yields CASSRGTSGLNEQFF.

This rearrangement joins TRBV5-6 to TRBJ1-2; TRBD1 aligns across 12 bases. The CDR3 sequence is 16 residues long. The V segment lost 7 bases and the J segment 4 bases; nucleotides outside the gene matches: 11. From germline, CDR1 is SGHDT and CDR2 YYEEEE. CDR3 loop: CASGFPGQGAGYGYTF. The DNA for the CDR3 is TGTGCCAGCGGGTTTCCGGGACAGGGGGCCGGCTATGGCTACACCTTC.

This clone has more than one count but fewer than ten. The chain is built from TRBV27 and TRBJ1-6; 10 bases fit TRBD1. The CDR3 has 14 residues. Germline CDR1 and CDR2: MNHEY and SMNVEV (reference sequence). The trim removed 4 bases at V and 9 bases at J, leaving 3 bases unmatched. This CDR3 reads CASSWWDRGSPLHF. The CDR3 nucleotides read TGTGCCAGCAGTTGGTGGGACAGGGGTTCACCCCTCCACTTT.

The chain employs TRBV9 and TRBJ2-1; 12 bases are a match to TRBD2. The CDR3 covers 20 residues. J lost 8 bases, V lost 4 bases, and 22 bases had no gene match. CDR1 is SGDLS and CDR2 is YYNGEE in the germline V gene. CDR3 DNA: TGTGCCAGCAGCTTACATTTACGGACTAGCGGGGATCACGGGGGTGATGAGCAGTTCTTC. Its protein product is CASSLHLRTSGDHGGDEQFF. The full variable domain, in which reference TRBV9 and TRBJ2-1 provide the parts outside the CDR3, is DSGVTQTPKHLITATGQRVTLRCSPRSGDLSVYWYQQSLDQGLQFLIQYYNGEERAKGNILERFSAQQFPDLHSELNLSSLELGDSALYFCASSLHLRTSGDHGGDEQFFGPGTRLTVL.

This clone showed up just a few times. The CDR3 sequence is CATPRLTGLAGGGGELFF. CDR3 nucleotide sequence: TGTGCCACCCCAAGACTGACGGGACTAGCGGGGGGAGGTGGGGAGCTGTTTTTT. This sequence joins TRBV11-2 and TRBJ2-2; 15 nucleotides agree with TRBD2. V was pared by 10 bases and J by 8 bases, with 17 bases of the junction left unmatched. In germline, CDR1 is SGHAT, CDR2 FQNNGV. This CDR3 region has 18 residues.

The chain links TRBV6-1 to TRBJ1-1, with D hard to call. Looked up from germline, CDR1 is MNHNS and CDR2 is SASEGT. Deletions cut 10 bases from V and 9 bases from J, with 15 bases between. This CDR3 contains 11 residues. The CDR3 DNA follows: TGTGCCATCGCGGGGTTCTCACAAGCTTTCTTT. Translating it yields CAIAGFSQAFF.